This paragraph reports one TCR beta chain. The data stem from a study of blood T cell repertoires in COVID-19. Study in general: COVID-19 samples from acute and convalescent phases originated in the United States, Italy and Spain.

CDR1 is MNHEY and CDR2 is SVGAGI in the germline V gene. The ends lost 4 bases at V and 7 bases at J; junction bases unmatched: 9. CDR3 length: 15 residues. The cohort comprised adults aged about 18 to 90 years residing in 24 US areas. How the authors handled the data: From reference gene primer amplification, estimates of nucleated cell counts were derived. Using immunoSEQ multiplex PCR, the repertoire was profiled, and TCRdb retains in-frame clones only, with some absent. That table supplies the V and J calls and clone size; D and trimming were determined from the DNA. The table lists about 310,000 clones, almost 90% of them singletons, with over 3.5% in the top ten.

The sample comprised PBMCs or T cells enriched from blood (not recorded which). The chain joins TRBV6-5 to TRBJ2-1; 8 positions agree with TRBD2. This TCR came from a woman under 30 with acute COVID-19. The CDR3 region has the DNA TGTGCCAGCAGTTCCCGAAGCGGGAGACCAAATGAGCAGTTCTTC. Residues: CASSSRSGRPNEQFF.